Listed below are T cell receptor beta chains from one sample, sequenced in a study of T cell responses to AZD1222 COVID-19 vaccine. TCRdb's copy holds only in-frame clones and misses some; the assay was immunoSEQ multiplex PCR. The sample gives approximately 180,000 clones, 85% to 90% of which show up once; approximately 1.6% is in the top ten. The sequencing here drew on peripheral blood, taken on day 0 of AZD1222 vaccination. The receptors derive from an adult in good health. CDR3s include the opening cysteine and the closing phenylalanine or tryptophan. D genes are given only for firm matches. The listing skips clone size in some rows; elsewhere it reads once, few, many or a size class.

D: TRBD1; J: TRBJ2-2; V: TRBV10-2; size: few; CDR3: CASISTGAVTGELFF; DNA: TGCGCCAGCATATCGACAGGGGCGGTCACCGGGGAGCTGTTTTTT
D: -; J: TRBJ1-1; V: TRBV28; size: -; CDR3: CASTPRGRGIGITAFF; DNA: TGTGCCAGCACCCCTCGAGGGCGGGGGATAGGTATTACGGCTTTCTTT
D: -; J: TRBJ1-1; V: TRBV3-1/TRBV3-2; size: -; CDR3: CASSQVGRWNTEAFF; DNA: TGTGCCAGCAGCCAAGTGGGACGGTGGAACACTGAAGCTTTCTTT
D: TRBD1; J: TRBJ1-1; V: TRBV7-9; size: -; CDR3: CASSTGQGQNTEAFF; DNA: TGTGCCAGCAGCACCGGACAGGGTCAGAACACTGAAGCTTTCTTT
D: -; J: TRBJ2-3; V: TRBV7-8; size: -; CDR3: CASSLQGTDTQYF; DNA: TGTGCCAGCAGCTTGCAGGGAACAGATACGCAGTATTTT
D: -; J: TRBJ1-3; V: TRBV9; size: -; CDR3: CASSVVGDFGNTIYF; DNA: TGTGCCAGCAGCGTAGTCGGGGATTTTGGAAACACCATATATTTT
D: -; J: TRBJ1-1; V: TRBV5-4; size: -; CDR3: CASSLARGNTEAFF; DNA: TGTGCCAGCAGCTTGGCCAGGGGGAACACTGAAGCTTTCTTT
D: -; J: TRBJ2-3; V: TRBV27; size: -; CDR3: CASSPPGTDTQYF; DNA: TGTGCCAGCAGTCCTCCAGGGACAGATACGCAGTATTTT
D: TRBD2; J: TRBJ2-1; V: TRBV2; size: -; CDR3: CAIDASGGSYNEQFF; DNA: TGTGCCATCGACGCGAGCGGCGGGAGCTACAATGAGCAGTTCTTC
D: TRBD2; J: TRBJ2-5; V: TRBV5-5; size: -; CDR3: CASSLAGGPEETQYF; DNA: TGTGCCAGCAGCTTGGCGGGGGGGCCGGAGGAGACCCAGTACTTC
D: -; J: TRBJ1-2; V: TRBV30; size: -; CDR3: CAWSVLRVGLSSEPNYGYTF; DNA: TGTGCCTGGAGTGTCCTCAGGGTGGGGCTCTCCTCTGAGCCGAACTATGGCTACACCTTC
D: -; J: TRBJ2-3; V: TRBV2; size: -; CDR3: CASSEIKGGSTDTQYF; DNA: TGTGCCAGCAGTGAAATCAAGGGGGGGAGCACAGATACGCAGTATTTT
D: TRBD1; J: TRBJ1-2; V: TRBV6-5; size: -; CDR3: CASSRDRWAGGYTF; DNA: TGTGCCAGCAGTCGGGACAGGTGGGCTGGGGGCTACACCTTC
D: -; J: TRBJ2-1; V: TRBV30; size: few; CDR3: CAWKAPLRGPEQFF; DNA: TGTGCCTGGAAAGCCCCACTCCGGGGCCCTGAGCAGTTCTTC
D: TRBD1; J: TRBJ2-1; V: TRBV7-9; size: -; CDR3: CASSFFSGTGVGEQFF; DNA: TGTGCCAGCAGCTTTTTCTCTGGGACAGGGGTAGGTGAGCAGTTCTTC
D: TRBD1; J: TRBJ1-2; V: TRBV19; size: -; CDR3: CASMRDSANYGYTF; DNA: TGTGCCAGTATGCGGGACAGTGCTAACTATGGCTACACCTTC